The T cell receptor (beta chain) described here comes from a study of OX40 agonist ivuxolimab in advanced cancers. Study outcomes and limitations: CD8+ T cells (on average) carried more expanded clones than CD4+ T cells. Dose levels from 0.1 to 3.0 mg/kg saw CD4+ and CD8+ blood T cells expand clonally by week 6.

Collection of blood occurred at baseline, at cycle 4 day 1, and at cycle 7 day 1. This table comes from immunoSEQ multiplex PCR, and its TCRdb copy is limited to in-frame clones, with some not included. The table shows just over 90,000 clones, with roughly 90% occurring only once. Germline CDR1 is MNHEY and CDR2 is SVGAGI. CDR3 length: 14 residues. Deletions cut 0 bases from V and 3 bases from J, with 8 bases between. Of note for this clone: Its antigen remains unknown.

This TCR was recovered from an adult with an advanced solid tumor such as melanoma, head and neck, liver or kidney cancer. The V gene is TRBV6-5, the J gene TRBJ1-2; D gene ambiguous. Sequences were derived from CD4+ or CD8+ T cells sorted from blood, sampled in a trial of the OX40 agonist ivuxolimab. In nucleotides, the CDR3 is TGTGCCAGCAGTTACTCGCCAGCTTACTATGGCTACACCTTC. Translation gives CASSYSPAYYGYTF.